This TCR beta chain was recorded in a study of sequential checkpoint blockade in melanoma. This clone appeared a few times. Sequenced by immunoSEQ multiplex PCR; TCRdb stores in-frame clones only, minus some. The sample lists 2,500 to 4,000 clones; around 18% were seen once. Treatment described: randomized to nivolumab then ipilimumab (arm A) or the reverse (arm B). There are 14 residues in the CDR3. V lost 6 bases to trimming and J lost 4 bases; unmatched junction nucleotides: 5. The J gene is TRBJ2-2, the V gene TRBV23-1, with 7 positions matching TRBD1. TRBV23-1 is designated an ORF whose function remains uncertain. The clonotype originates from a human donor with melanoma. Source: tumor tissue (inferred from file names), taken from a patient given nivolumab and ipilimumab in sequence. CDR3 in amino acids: CASSQQGFTGELFF. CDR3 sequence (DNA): TGCGCCAGCAGCCAACAGGGGTTCACCGGGGAGCTGTTTTTT.